This TCR beta chain was captured in a study of early T cells in non-severe SARS-CoV-2 infection. TCRdb recomputed calls from the 5' RACE reads with MiXCR, one row per CDR3 protein. The data hold under 35,000 distinct CDR3 sequences, with about 4.6% observed a single time. V lost 6 bases, J lost 3 bases, and 15 bases lay in between. This CDR3 has 15 amino acids. The germline gives CDR1 MDHEN, CDR2 SYDVKM. This clonotype came up many times. Sample: whole blood. This sequence originates from an adult who was a healthcare worker with PCR-confirmed SARS-CoV-2 infection or an uninfected control (not recorded which). J is TRBJ2-1 and V is TRBV28, with a possible D match to TRBD1 (6 bases). Written as DNA, the CDR3 is TGTGCCAGCAGCCGCATTGACAGGAACTACAATGAGCAGTTCTTC. It translates to CASSRIDRNYNEQFF.